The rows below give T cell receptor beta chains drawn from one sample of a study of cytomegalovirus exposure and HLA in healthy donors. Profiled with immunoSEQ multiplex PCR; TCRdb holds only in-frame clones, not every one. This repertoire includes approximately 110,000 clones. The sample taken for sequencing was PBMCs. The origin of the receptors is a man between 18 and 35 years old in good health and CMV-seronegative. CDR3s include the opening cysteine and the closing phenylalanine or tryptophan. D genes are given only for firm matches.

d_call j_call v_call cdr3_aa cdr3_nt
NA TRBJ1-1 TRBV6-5 CASSPTGGYTEAFF TGTGCCAGCAGCCCTACCGGGGGTTACACTGAAGCTTTCTTT
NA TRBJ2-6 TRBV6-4 CASSPQTGANVLTF TGTGCCAGCAGCCCCCAGACTGGGGCCAACGTCCTGACTTTC
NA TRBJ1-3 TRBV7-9 CASSFVVGSENTIYF TGTGCCAGCAGCTTTGTGGTCGGTTCCGAAAACACCATATATTTT
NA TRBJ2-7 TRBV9 CASSPSGGSYEQYF TGTGCCAGCAGCCCCTCGGGCGGGTCCTACGAGCAGTACTTC
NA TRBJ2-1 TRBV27 CASSSSGVYNEQFF TGTGCCAGCAGTTCCTCCGGGGTTTACAATGAGCAGTTCTTC
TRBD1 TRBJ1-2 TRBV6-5 CASATDRVRGYTF TGTGCCAGCGCGACGGACAGGGTGCGTGGCTACACCTTC
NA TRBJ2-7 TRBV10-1 CASSEQPAYEQYF TGCGCCAGCAGTGAACAGCCTGCCTACGAGCAGTACTTC
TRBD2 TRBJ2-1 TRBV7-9 CASNGGGHNEQFF TGTGCCAGCAACGGGGGGGGTCACAATGAGCAGTTCTTC
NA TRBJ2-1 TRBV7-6 CASSPSTGANYNEQFF TGTGCCAGCAGCCCGTCCACGGGAGCTAACTACAATGAGCAGTTCTTC
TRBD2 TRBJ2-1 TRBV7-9 CASSPGLAGYNEQFF TGTGCCAGCAGCCCGGGACTAGCGGGATACAATGAGCAGTTCTTC
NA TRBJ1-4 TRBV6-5 CASSDPGTPKKLFF TGTGCCAGCAGTGACCCCGGGACACCCAAAAAACTGTTTTTT
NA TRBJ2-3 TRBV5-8 CASSSQLTTQYF TGTGCCAGCAGCTCCCAACTCACTACGCAGTATTTT
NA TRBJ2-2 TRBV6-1 CASSAVRGYGELFF TGTGCCAGCAGTGCGGTACGGGGATACGGGGAGCTGTTTTTT
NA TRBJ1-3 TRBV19 CASSPDTGISGNTIYF TGTGCCAGTAGTCCGGACACAGGGATCTCTGGAAACACCATATATTTT
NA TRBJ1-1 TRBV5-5 CASSLGQPNTEAFF TGTGCCAGCAGCTTAGGACAGCCAAACACTGAAGCTTTCTTT
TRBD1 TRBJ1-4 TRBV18 CASSPGRDRVNEKLFF TGTGCCAGCTCACCAGGACGGGACAGGGTAAACGAAAAACTGTTTTTT
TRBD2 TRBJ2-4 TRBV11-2 CASSLTSGRRDIQYF TGTGCCAGCAGCTTAACTAGCGGGAGAAGGGACATTCAGTACTTC
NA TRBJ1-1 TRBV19 CASSSYTEAFF TGTGCCAGTAGTTCCTACACTGAAGCTTTCTTT
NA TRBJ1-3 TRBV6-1 CASSEVTGSGNTIYF TGTGCCAGCAGTGAAGTTACGGGCTCTGGAAACACCATATATTTT
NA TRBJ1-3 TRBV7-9 CASSGQGRGNTIYF TGTGCCAGCAGCGGCCAGGGTAGAGGAAACACCATATATTTT
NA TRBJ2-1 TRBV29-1 CSFLDAGQFF TGCAGTTTCTTGGACGCGGGGCAGTTCTTC
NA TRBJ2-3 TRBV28 CASSLNEAGADTQYF TGTGCCAGCAGTTTGAACGAGGCCGGGGCAGATACGCAGTATTTT
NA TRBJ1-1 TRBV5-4 CASMLRGEGTEAFF TGTGCCAGCATGCTCCGGGGGGAGGGCACTGAAGCTTTCTTT
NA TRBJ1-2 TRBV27 CASSTGYGYTF TGTGCCAGCAGTACAGGGTATGGCTACACCTTC
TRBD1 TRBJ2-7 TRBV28 CASSFETGDYEQYF TGTGCCAGCAGTTTTGAGACAGGGGACTACGAGCAGTACTTC
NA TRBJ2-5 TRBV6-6 CASSYSDRRETQYF TGTGCCAGCAGTTACTCTGACAGACGGGAGACCCAGTACTTC
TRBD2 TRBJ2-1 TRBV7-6 CASSLPKAGGYNEQFF TGTGCCAGCAGCCTCCCGAAAGCGGGAGGGTACAATGAGCAGTTCTTC
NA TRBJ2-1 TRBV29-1 CSVEVGEGGEFF TGCAGCGTTGAAGTAGGGGAGGGGGGGGAGTTCTTC
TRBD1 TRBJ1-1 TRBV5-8 CASSLKGSGGTEAFF TGTGCCAGCAGCTTAAAGGGATCAGGGGGCACTGAAGCTTTCTTT
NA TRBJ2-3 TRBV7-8 CASSLEARGARTDTQYF TGTGCCAGCAGCTTAGAAGCTCGGGGAGCCCGCACAGATACGCAGTATTTT
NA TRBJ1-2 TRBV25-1 CASMGRGASSTRGGYTF TGTGCCAGCATGGGGAGGGGAGCCTCGAGCACGAGAGGGGGCTACACCTTC
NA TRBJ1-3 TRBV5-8 CASRTSSGNTIYF TGTGCCAGCAGAACCAGCTCTGGAAACACCATATATTTT
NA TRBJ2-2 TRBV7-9 CASSHGKGDTGELFF TGTGCCAGCAGCCACGGAAAGGGGGACACCGGGGAGCTGTTTTTT
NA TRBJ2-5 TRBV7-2 CASSLLTAQETQYF TGTGCCAGCAGCTTACTTACAGCACAAGAGACCCAGTACTTC
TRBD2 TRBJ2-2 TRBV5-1 CASSLQPVGLAGGPGTGELFF TGCGCCAGCAGCCTACAACCGGTGGGACTAGCGGGAGGGCCGGGCACCGGGGAGCTGTTTTTT
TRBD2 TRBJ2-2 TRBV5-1 CASSFTSGSKGELFF TGCGCCAGCAGCTTTACTAGCGGGAGTAAGGGGGAGCTGTTTTTT
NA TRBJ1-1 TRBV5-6 CASSLGGAGNTEAFF TGTGCCAGCAGCTTAGGGGGGGCGGGGAACACTGAAGCTTTCTTT
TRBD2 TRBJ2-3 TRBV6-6 CASSRLGGSADTQYF TGTGCCAGCAGCCGTTTGGGGGGGTCGGCAGATACGCAGTATTTT
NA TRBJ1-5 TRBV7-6 CASSLASHRQPQHF TGTGCCAGCAGCTTAGCCAGTCATCGTCAGCCCCAGCATTTT
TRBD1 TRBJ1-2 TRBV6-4 CASSDNEGALGYTF TGTGCCAGCAGTGACAATGAGGGGGCGCTTGGCTACACCTTC
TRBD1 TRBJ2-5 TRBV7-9 CASIIAGTGSEYF TGTGCCAGCATCATCGCCGGGACAGGGTCGGAGTACTTC
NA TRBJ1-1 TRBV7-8 CASSLTRVGTEAFF TGTGCCAGCAGCTTAACCAGGGTGGGGACTGAAGCTTTCTTT
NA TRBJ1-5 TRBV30 CAWSVGKGSNQPQHF TGTGCCTGGAGTGTGGGAAAGGGGAGCAATCAGCCCCAGCATTTT
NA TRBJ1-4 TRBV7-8 CASSLVGLGNEKLFF TGTGCCAGCAGCTTAGTGGGACTGGGTAATGAAAAACTGTTTTTT
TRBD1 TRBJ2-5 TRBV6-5 CASSYDRGRRETQYF TGTGCCAGCAGTTACGACAGGGGGCGCCGGGAGACCCAGTACTTC
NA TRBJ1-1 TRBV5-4 CASSRPTGNTEAFF TGTGCCAGCAGCCGACCTACAGGAAACACTGAAGCTTTCTTT
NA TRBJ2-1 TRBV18 CASSPQGIWEQFF TGTGCCAGCTCACCACAGGGGATCTGGGAGCAGTTCTTC
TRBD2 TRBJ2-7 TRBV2 CASIRTSGSSSYEQYF TGTGCCAGCATTAGGACTAGCGGGAGCTCCTCCTACGAGCAGTACTTC
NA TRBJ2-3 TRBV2 CASSYLAGYTDTQYF TGTGCCAGCAGTTACCTGGCGGGGTACACAGATACGCAGTATTTT
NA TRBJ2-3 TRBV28 CASSTFGASTDTQYF TGTGCCAGCAGTACGTTTGGAGCTAGCACAGATACGCAGTATTTT
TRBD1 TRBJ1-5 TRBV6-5 CASSFGTEGPQHF TGTGCCAGCAGTTTTGGGACAGAGGGGCCCCAGCATTTT
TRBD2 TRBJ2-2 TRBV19 CASSLGGGTGELFF TGTGCCAGTAGTTTGGGGGGAGGGACCGGGGAGCTGTTTTTT
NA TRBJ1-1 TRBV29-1 CSVDQGRDTEAFF TGCAGCGTTGATCAGGGTCGGGACACTGAAGCTTTCTTT
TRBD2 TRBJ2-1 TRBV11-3 CASSSGTSVNEQFF TGTGCCAGCAGTTCCGGGACTAGCGTTAATGAGCAGTTCTTC
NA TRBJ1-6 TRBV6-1 CASKEIMDSPLHF TGTGCCAGTAAGGAGATAATGGATTCACCCCTCCACTTT
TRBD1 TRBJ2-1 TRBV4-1 CASSRVFPGQNNEQFF TGCGCCAGCAGCCGCGTCTTCCCGGGACAGAATAATGAGCAGTTCTTC